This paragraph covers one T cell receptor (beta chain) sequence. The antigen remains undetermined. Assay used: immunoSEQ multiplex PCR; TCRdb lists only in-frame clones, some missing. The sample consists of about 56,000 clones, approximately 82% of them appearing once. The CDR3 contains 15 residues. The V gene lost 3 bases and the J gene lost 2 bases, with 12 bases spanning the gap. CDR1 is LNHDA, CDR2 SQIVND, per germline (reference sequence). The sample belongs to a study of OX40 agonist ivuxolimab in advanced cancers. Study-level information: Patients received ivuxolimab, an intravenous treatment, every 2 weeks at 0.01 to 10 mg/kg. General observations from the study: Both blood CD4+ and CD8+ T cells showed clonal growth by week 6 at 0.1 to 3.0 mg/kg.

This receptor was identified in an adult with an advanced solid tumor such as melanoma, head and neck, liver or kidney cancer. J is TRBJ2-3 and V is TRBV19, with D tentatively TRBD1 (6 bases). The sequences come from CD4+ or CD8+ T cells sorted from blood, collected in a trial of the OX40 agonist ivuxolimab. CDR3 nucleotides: TGTGCCAGTAGTATGCTACAGGGCCTCACAGATACGCAGTATTTT. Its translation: CASSMLQGLTDTQYF.